This TCR beta chain derives from a study of T cell changes during pregnancy in multiple sclerosis. Sequenced by immunoSEQ multiplex PCR; TCRdb stores in-frame clones only, minus some. The data show tens of thousands of clones, 80% to 95% seen once. This specimen was peripheral blood, taken in the third trimester of pregnancy. The sequence was obtained from a female donor in good health, enrolled as a control in a pregnancy study.

The CDR3 here is CSVWTRLPYEQYF. CDR3 DNA: TGCAGCGTTTGGACTAGACTACCCTACGAGCAGTACTTC. The V and J genes are TRBV29-1 and TRBJ2-7; 7 bases are shared with TRBD2. CDR1 and CDR2 from the germline V gene are SQVTM and ANQGSEA. The CDR3 runs to 13 residues. Germline trimming cut 5 bases from V and 2 bases from J; bases unmatched to any gene: 6.